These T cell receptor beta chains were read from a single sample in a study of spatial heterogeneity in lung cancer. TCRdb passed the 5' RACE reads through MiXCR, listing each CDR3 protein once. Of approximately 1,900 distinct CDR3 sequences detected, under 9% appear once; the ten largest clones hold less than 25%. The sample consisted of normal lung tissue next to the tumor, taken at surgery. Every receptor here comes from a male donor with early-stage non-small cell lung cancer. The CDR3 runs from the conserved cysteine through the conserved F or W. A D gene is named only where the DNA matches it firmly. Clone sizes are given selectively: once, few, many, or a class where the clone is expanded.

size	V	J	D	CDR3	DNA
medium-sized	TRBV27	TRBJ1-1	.	CASGEGPTDTEAFF	TGTGCCAGCGGCGAGGGACCGACGGACACTGAAGCTTTCTTT
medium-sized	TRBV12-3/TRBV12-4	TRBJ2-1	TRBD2	CASSLERWADVAGSYNEQFF	TGTGCCAGCAGTTTAGAAAGGTGGGCTGATGTAGCGGGTTCCTACAATGAGCAGTTCTTC
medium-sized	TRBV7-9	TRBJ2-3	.	CASSLAGEDTQYF	TGTGCCAGCAGCTTAGCAGGTGAAGATACGCAGTATTTT
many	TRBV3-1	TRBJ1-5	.	CASSQASGNQPQHF	TGTGCCAGCAGCCAGGCCTCGGGCAATCAGCCCCAGCATTTT
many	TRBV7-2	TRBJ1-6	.	CASSSGNLSPLHF	TGTGCCAGCAGCTCCGGGAACCTTTCACCCCTCCACTTT
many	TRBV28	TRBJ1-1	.	CAVLEGLNTEAFF	TGTGCCGTATTAGAGGGATTGAACACTGAAGCTTTCTTT
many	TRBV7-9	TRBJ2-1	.	CASSLKGGSYNEQFF	TGTGCCAGCAGCTTAAAGGGGGGCTCCTACAATGAGCAGTTCTTC
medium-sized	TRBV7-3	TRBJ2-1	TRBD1	CASSMTGGYDEQFF	TGTGCCAGCAGCATGACAGGGGGCTATGATGAGCAGTTCTTC
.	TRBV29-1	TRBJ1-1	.	CSARGDTEAFF	TGCAGCGCCCGAGGGGACACTGAAGCTTTCTTT
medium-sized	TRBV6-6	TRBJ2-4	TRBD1	CASSSSTGPSKNIQYF	TGTGCCAGCAGTTCCTCGACAGGGCCGTCCAAAAACATTCAGTACTTC
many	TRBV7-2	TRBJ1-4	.	CASSLAGRGDEKLFF	TGTGCCAGCAGCTTAGCCGGCAGGGGAGATGAAAAACTGTTTTTT
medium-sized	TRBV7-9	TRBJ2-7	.	CASSFRHEAEQYF	TGTGCCAGCAGCTTCCGCCATGAGGCCGAGCAGTACTTC
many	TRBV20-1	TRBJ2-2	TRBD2	CSAGTGGNTGELFF	TGCAGTGCGGGGACGGGGGGTAACACCGGGGAGCTGTTTTTT
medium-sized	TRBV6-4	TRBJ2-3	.	CASSDSDPDTQYF	TGTGCCAGCAGTGACTCGGATCCAGATACGCAGTATTTT
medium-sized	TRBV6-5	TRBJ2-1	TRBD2	CASSPGLAAHEQFF	TGTGCCAGCAGTCCGGGACTAGCGGCCCATGAGCAGTTCTTC
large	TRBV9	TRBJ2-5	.	CASSVGGSQETQYF	TGTGCCAGCAGCGTAGGCGGCAGCCAAGAGACCCAGTACTTC
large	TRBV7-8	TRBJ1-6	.	CASSLGGGHNSPLHF	TGTGCCAGCAGCTTAGGGGGCGGCCATAATTCACCCCTCCACTTT
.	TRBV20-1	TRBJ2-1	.	CSAGDRWGINEQFF	TGCAGTGCAGGGGACCGTTGGGGTATTAATGAGCAGTTCTTC
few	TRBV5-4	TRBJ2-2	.	CASSPGLFGELFF	TGTGCCAGCAGCCCTGGACTTTTCGGGGAGCTGTTTTTT
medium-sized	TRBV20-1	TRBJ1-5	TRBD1	CSARPRSGGGQPQHF	TGCAGTGCTAGACCGCGATCAGGGGGCGGGCAGCCCCAGCATTTT
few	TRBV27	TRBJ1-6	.	CASSRMTAESTPLHF	TGTGCCAGCAGCCGGATGACTGCGGAGAGTACACCCCTCCACTTT
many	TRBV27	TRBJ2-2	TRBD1	CASSPGDRYTGELFF	TGTGCCAGCAGCCCAGGGGACAGATACACCGGGGAGCTGTTTTTT
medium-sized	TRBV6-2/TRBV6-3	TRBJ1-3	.	CASSYSTGNTIYF	TGTGCCAGCAGTTACTCGACTGGAAACACCATATATTTT
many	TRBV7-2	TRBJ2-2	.	CASSLWGQTTGELFF	TGTGCCAGCAGCTTATGGGGTCAAACCACCGGGGAGCTGTTTTTT
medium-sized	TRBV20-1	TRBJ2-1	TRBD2	CSAGPLGSGGSSYNEQFF	TGCAGTGCCGGTCCCCTCGGTAGCGGGGGAAGCTCCTACAATGAGCAGTTCTTC
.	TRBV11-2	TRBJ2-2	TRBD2	CASSPSGRGTGELFF	TGTGCCAGCAGCCCAAGCGGGAGGGGCACCGGGGAGCTGTTTTTT
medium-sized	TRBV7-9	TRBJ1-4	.	CANPNPPQATNEKLFF	TGTGCCAACCCGAACCCACCTCAGGCAACTAATGAAAAACTGTTTTTT
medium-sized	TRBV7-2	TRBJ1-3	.	CASSLNRVSGNTIYF	TGTGCCAGCAGCTTAAACAGGGTCTCTGGAAACACCATATATTTT
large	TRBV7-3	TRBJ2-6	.	CASSLTRAGANVLTF	TGTGCCAGCAGCTTAACACGTGCTGGGGCCAACGTCCTGACTTTC
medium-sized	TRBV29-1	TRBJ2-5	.	CSTFYGETQYF	TGCAGCACATTTTACGGAGAGACCCAGTACTTC
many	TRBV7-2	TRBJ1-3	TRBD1	CASSSQGAQGNTIYF	TGTGCCAGCAGCTCGCAGGGGGCGCAGGGAAACACCATATATTTT
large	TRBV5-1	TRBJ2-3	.	CASSLILPSDTQYF	TGCGCCAGCAGCTTGATCCTTCCTTCGGATACGCAGTATTTT
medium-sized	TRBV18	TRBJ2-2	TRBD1	CASSTTGGASNTGELFF	TGTGCCAGCTCAACTACAGGGGGCGCCTCGAACACCGGGGAGCTGTTTTTT
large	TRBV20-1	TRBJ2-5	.	CSAGTAGTFQETQYF	TGCAGTGCCGGGACGGCCGGGACTTTTCAAGAGACCCAGTACTTC
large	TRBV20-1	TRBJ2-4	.	CSARPMGVAKNIQYF	TGCAGTGCTAGACCAATGGGGGTGGCCAAAAACATTCAGTACTTC
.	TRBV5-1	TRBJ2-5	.	CASSLDHQETQYF	TGCGCCAGCAGCTTGGACCACCAAGAGACCCAGTACTTC
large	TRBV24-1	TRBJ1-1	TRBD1	CATSDLRRPGTGGNTEAFF	TGTGCCACCAGTGATTTGCGGAGACCAGGGACAGGGGGGAACACTGAAGCTTTCTTT
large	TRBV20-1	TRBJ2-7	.	CSAAVTPLQYF	TGCAGTGCAGCCGTCACTCCACTTCAGTACTTC
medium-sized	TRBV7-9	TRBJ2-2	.	CASSLIIKGGELFF	TGTGCCAGCAGCTTAATCATTAAGGGCGGGGAGCTGTTTTTT
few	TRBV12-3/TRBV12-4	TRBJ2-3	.	CASSFTGSVDTQYF	TGTGCCAGCAGTTTCACCGGGAGTGTGGATACGCAGTATTTT
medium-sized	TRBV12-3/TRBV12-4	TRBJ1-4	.	CASSVGGRAYEKLFF	TGTGCCAGCAGTGTGGGAGGGCGGGCTTACGAAAAACTGTTTTTT
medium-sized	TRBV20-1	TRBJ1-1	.	CSARGDIVQTEAFF	TGCAGTGCTCGGGGGGACATCGTCCAGACTGAAGCTTTCTTT
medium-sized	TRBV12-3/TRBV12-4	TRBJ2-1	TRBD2	CASRLGTSGHNEQFF	TGTGCCAGCAGGTTGGGGACTAGCGGTCACAATGAGCAGTTCTTC
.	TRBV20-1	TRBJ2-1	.	CSARDSLGEQFF	TGCAGTGCTAGAGATTCACTCGGTGAGCAGTTCTTC
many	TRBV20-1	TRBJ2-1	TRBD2	CSAPKPSGGRDEQFF	TGCAGTGCCCCTAAGCCTAGCGGGGGCAGGGATGAGCAGTTCTTC
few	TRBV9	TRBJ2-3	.	CASSVEVGVPDTQYF	TGTGCCAGCAGCGTAGAAGTGGGGGTCCCAGATACGCAGTATTTT
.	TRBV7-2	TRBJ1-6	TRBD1	CASSLAQGGANNSPLHF	TGTGCCAGCAGCTTAGCCCAGGGGGGCGCTAATAATTCACCCCTCCACTTT
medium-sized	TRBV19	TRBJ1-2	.	CASRHLQDGYTF	TGTGCCAGTAGACACTTACAGGATGGCTACACCTTC
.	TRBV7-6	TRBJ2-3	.	CASSFRVSTDTQYF	TGTGCCAGCAGCTTCAGAGTTAGCACAGATACGCAGTATTTT
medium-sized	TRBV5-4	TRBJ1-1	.	CASSLGRGTEAFF	TGTGCCAGCAGCTTGGGCAGGGGTACTGAAGCTTTCTTT
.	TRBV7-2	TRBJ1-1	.	CASSLASGREAFF	TGTGCCAGCAGCTTAGCCTCAGGGCGTGAAGCTTTCTTT
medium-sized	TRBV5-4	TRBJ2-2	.	CASSPPGGLRGDTGELFF	TGTGCCAGCAGCCCCCCGGGGGGCCTTCGGGGGGACACCGGGGAGCTGTTTTTT
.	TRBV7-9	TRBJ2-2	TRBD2	CASSFRPGGTSTGELFF	TGTGCCAGCAGCTTCCGACCGGGGGGTACCTCCACCGGGGAGCTGTTTTTT
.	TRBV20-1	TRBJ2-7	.	CSARDGGPEVEQYF	TGCAGTGCTAGAGATGGAGGGCCGGAGGTGGAGCAGTACTTC
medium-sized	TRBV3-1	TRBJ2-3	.	CASSQGLASYF	TGTGCCAGCAGCCAAGGTCTAGCCTCGTATTTT